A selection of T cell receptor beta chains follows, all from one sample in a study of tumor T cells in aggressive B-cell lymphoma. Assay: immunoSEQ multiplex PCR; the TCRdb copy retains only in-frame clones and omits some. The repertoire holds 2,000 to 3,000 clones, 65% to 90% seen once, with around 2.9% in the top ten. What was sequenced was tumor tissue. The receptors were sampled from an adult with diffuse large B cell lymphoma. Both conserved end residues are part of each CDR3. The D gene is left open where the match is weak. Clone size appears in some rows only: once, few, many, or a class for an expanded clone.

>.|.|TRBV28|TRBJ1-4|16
CASSPSMRESNEKLFF
TGTGCCAGCAGTCCCTCCATGAGGGAAAGTAATGAAAAACTGTTTTTT
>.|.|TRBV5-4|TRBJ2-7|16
CASSSAGLARYYEQYF
TGTGCCAGCAGCTCCGCGGGGTTGGCTAGATACTACGAGCAGTACTTC
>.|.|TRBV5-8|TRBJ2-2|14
CASSFRQNTGELFF
TGTGCCAGCAGCTTTAGACAGAACACCGGGGAGCTGTTTTTT
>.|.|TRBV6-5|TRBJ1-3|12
CASSSQGNTIYF
TGTGCCAGCAGTTCCCAGGGAAACACCATATATTTT
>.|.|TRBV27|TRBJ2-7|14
CASSRGRDSYEQYF
TGTGCCAGCAGCCGCGGACGGGACTCCTACGAGCAGTACTTC
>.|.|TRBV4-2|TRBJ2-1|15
CASSQEIGSYNEQFF
TGTGCCAGCAGCCAAGAGATTGGCAGCTACAATGAGCAGTTCTTC
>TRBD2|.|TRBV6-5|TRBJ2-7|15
CASSYSTSGRAEQYF
TGTGCCAGCAGTTACTCGACTAGCGGGAGGGCCGAGCAGTACTTC
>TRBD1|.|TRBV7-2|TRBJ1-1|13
CASQGQMNTEAFF
TGTGCCAGCCAGGGACAGATGAACACTGAAGCTTTCTTT
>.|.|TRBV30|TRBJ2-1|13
CAWSVGGFNEQFF
TGTGCCTGGAGTGTGGGCGGGTTCAATGAGCAGTTCTTC
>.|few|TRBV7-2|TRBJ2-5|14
CASSLVGAQETQYF
TGTGCCAGCAGCTTAGTGGGGGCCCAAGAGACCCAGTACTTC
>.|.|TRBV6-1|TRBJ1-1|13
CASTNGQFTEAFF
TGTGCCAGCACAAATGGACAGTTCACTGAAGCTTTCTTT
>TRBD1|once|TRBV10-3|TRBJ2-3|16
CAISERQGAITDTQYF
TGTGCCATCAGTGAGCGACAGGGGGCTATAACAGATACGCAGTATTTT
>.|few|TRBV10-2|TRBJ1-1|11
CASQMNTEAFF
TGCGCCAGCCAGATGAACACTGAAGCTTTCTTT
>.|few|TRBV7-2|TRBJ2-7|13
CASSLALGGEQYF
TGTGCCAGCAGCTTAGCGCTTGGAGGTGAGCAGTACTTC
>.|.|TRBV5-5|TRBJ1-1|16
CASSSPETGADTEAFF
TGTGCCAGCAGTTCACCAGAGACAGGTGCGGACACTGAAGCTTTCTTT
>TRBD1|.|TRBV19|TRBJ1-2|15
CASTTTAGQGYGYTF
TGTGCCAGTACCACGACGGCGGGACAGGGCTATGGCTACACCTTC
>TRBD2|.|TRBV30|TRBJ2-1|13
CAWRAGTSGFKFF
TGTGCCTGGAGGGCCGGGACTAGCGGTTTCAAGTTCTTC
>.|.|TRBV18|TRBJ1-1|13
CASSHQGEIEAFF
TGTGCCAGCTCACATCAGGGCGAGATTGAAGCTTTCTTT
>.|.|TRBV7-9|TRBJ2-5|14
CASSPIPGEETQYF
TGTGCCAGCAGCCCCATCCCAGGGGAAGAGACCCAGTACTTC
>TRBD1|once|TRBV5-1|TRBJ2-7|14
CASSATGVNDEQYF
TGCGCCAGCAGCGCTACAGGGGTTAATGACGAGCAGTACTTC
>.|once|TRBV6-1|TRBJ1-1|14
CASSERGSGTEAFF
TGTGCCAGCAGTGAGCGGGGGTCCGGCACTGAAGCTTTCTTT
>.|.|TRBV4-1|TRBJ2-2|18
CASSQDRMRGGNTGELFF
TGCGCCAGCAGCCAAGATCGAATGAGGGGGGGGAACACCGGGGAGCTGTTTTTT
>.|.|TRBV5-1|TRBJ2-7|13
CASSFTSYYEQYF
TGCGCCAGCAGCTTCACTAGCTACTACGAGCAGTACTTC